The 20 T cell receptor beta chains presented below share a single source sample, sequenced in a study of blood T cell repertoires in COVID-19. The data were produced by immunoSEQ multiplex PCR, yet TCRdb's version contains in-frame clones alone and is incomplete. The sample includes 230,000 or so clones, around 90% seen only once; the top ten take under 2.5%. Sample: peripheral blood. These receptors came from a woman aged 60-75 years with COVID-19, enrolled during active disease.

The chain has TRBV18 and TRBJ2-5; no clear D gene. Trimming pared 0 bases from V and 5 bases from J, leaving 7 bases between. CDR1 KGHSH and CDR2 LQKENI come from the germline V gene. The CDR3 has 13 residues. The CDR3 here is CASSPPVQETQYF. For the CDR3, the DNA is TGTGCCAGCTCACCACCCGTGCAGGAGACCCAGTACTTC. The full variable domain, in which reference TRBV18 and TRBJ2-5 provide the parts outside the CDR3, is NAGVMQNPRHLVRRRGQEARLRCSPMKGHSHVYWYRQLPEEGLKFMVYLQKENIIDESGMPKERFSAEFPKEGPSILRIQQVVRGDSAAYFCASSPPVQETQYFGPGTRLLVL.

CDR3: CASRRDRNYSGNTIYF. The DNA for the CDR3 is TGTGCCAGTAGACGGGACAGAAATTACTCTGGAAACACCATATATTTT. This rearrangement joins TRBV19 to TRBJ1-3, with 7 bases matching TRBD1. Germline V CDR1 and CDR2: LNHDA, SQIVND (reference sequence). The ends lost 6 bases at V and 0 bases at J; junction bases unmatched: 8. This CDR3 region has 16 residues. Full variable domain (outside the CDR3, taken from reference TRBV19 and TRBJ1-3): DGGITQSPKYLFRKEGQNVTLSCEQNLNHDAMYWYRQDPGQGLRLIYYSQIVNDFQKGDIAEGYSVSREKKESFPLTVTSAQKNPTAFYLCASRRDRNYSGNTIYFGEGSWLTVV.

The CDR3 DNA is TGCGCCAGCAGCCAAGAAATCGGCGCAGGGGGCGGCTATGGCTACACCTTC. It codes for CASSQEIGAGGGYGYTF. The J gene is TRBJ1-2, the V gene TRBV4-3; TRBD1 agrees at 8 bases. CDR1 and CDR2 from the germline V gene are LGHNA and YSLEER. The CDR3 spans 17 residues. V lost 0 bases to trimming and J lost 4 bases; unmatched junction nucleotides: 10.

The chain recombines TRBV19 with TRBJ1-5; weak D call: TRBD1 (5 bases). CDR1 is LNHDA and CDR2 is SQIVND in the germline V gene (reference sequence). The CDR3 length is 13 residues. The V and J ends lost 7 bases and 2 bases respectively, with 9 bases between them. CDR3 sequence reads: CASIRGRNQPQHF. The CDR3, as DNA: TGTGCCAGTATTAGGGGTCGCAATCAGCCCCAGCATTTT.

The chain joins TRBV4-2 to TRBJ2-3; TRBD2 might be the D (5 bases). Trimming stripped 1 base from V and 1 base from J, with 12 bases between. Germline V gives CDR1 LGHNA, CDR2 YNFKEQ. The CDR3 length is 16 residues. CDR3 amino acids: CASSQALGRGTDTQYF. The CDR3 DNA reads TGTGCCAGCAGCCAAGCCCTTGGGCGGGGCACAGATACGCAGTATTTT.

To note about this clone: The same CDR3 also results from other DNA sequences found in this sample. The rearrangement links TRBV19 to TRBJ2-7, with a weak D call TRBD1 (7 bases). Trimming shortened V by 5 bases and J by 3 bases, and 14 bases separated the two germline ends. The germline gives CDR1 LNHDA, CDR2 SQIVND (reference sequence). The CDR3 extends over 14 amino acids. The CDR3 sequence: CASSVRQGGYEQYF. Written as DNA, the CDR3 is TGTGCCAGTAGTGTTCGACAGGGAGGCTACGAGCAGTACTTC.

This clone was detected only once. V usage is TRBV20-1 and J usage is TRBJ2-3; 9 bases agree with TRBD2. The ends lost 3 bases at V and 5 bases at J; junction bases unmatched: 12. This CDR3 has 16 residues. Germline V gene lookup returns CDR1 DFQATT and CDR2 SNEGSKA (reference sequence). CDR3 DNA: TGCAGTGCTAGTCTCTCGGCGGGGGGGCGTGGAGATACGCAGTATTTT. Translating gives CSASLSAGGRGDTQYF.

The J gene is TRBJ2-7, the V gene TRBV12-3 or TRBV12-4, with a possible D match to TRBD2 (5 bases). Trimming left V 5 bases short and J 5 bases short, with 10 bases between. This CDR3 is built from 12 residues. CDR3 sequence: CASSPPGDEQYF. The CDR3 nucleotides read TGTGCCAGCAGTCCGCCCGGGGACGAGCAGTACTTC.

V usage is TRBV6-5 and J usage is TRBJ1-1, with TRBD1 matching over 9 bases. The CDR3 length is 16 residues. The trim removed 0 bases at V and 1 base at J, leaving 3 bases unmatched. Germline V gene sequence: CDR1 MNHEY, CDR2 SVGAGI. CDR3 protein: CASSYSMGQGNTEAFF. The CDR3 DNA reads as TGTGCCAGCAGTTACTCGATGGGACAGGGGAACACTGAAGCTTTCTTT.

The CDR3 spells CASSYGKGQSNEKLFF. CDR3 DNA sequence: TGTGCCAGCAGTTACGGAAAGGGACAGTCTAATGAAAAACTGTTTTTT. The chain recombines TRBV6-6 with TRBJ1-4; 7 bases are a match to TRBD1. Germline loops: CDR1 MNHNY, CDR2 SVGAGI (reference sequence). Trimming cost V 2 bases and J 3 bases; bases outside gene matches: 6. The CDR3 is 16 amino acids.

CDR3 protein: CASRSIPTRDRGLDSPLHF. CDR3 bases: TGTGCCAGCAGATCAATCCCCACCAGGGACAGGGGATTGGATTCACCCCTCCACTTT. The V gene is TRBV21-1, the J gene TRBJ1-6; the table's TRBD1 call for D was not verified on the DNA. TRBV21-1 is noted as a pseudogene. The CDR3 covers 19 residues.

The chain combines TRBV6-5 with TRBJ1-1; weak D call: TRBD1 (6 bases). V was pared by 6 bases and J by 5 bases, with 10 bases between. The CDR3 is 12 amino acids. Germline V lookup: CDR1 MNHEY, CDR2 SVGAGI. CDR3 amino acids: CASREGGTEAFF. The CDR3, as DNA: TGTGCCAGCAGGGAGGGGGGGACTGAAGCTTTCTTT.

The chain is built from TRBV7-6 and TRBJ2-1; TRBD2 agrees at 7 bases. V lost 4 bases and J lost 6; bases outside the gene matches: 6. The CDR3 has 14 amino acids. The germline CDR1 and CDR2 sequences are SGHVS and FNYEAQ. This CDR3 is CASSWRAGVNEQFF. CDR3 coding DNA: TGTGCCAGCAGCTGGAGGGCGGGGGTCAATGAGCAGTTCTTC.

This clone came up once. CDR3 sequence: CASSEFGRDLSNQPQHF. The CDR3, as DNA: TGTGCCAGCAGCGAATTTGGGAGGGATCTGAGCAATCAGCCCCAGCATTTT. The V gene is TRBV5-6, the J gene TRBJ1-5; unclear D gene. There are 17 residues in the CDR3. CDR1 is SGHDT and CDR2 is YYEEEE in the germline V gene. With 4 bases removed from V and 1 base from J, the gap between germline ends came to 18 bases.

This clone was found once. This chain uses TRBV4-2 with TRBJ2-1; no definite D call. This CDR3 is built from 11 residues. Trimming left V 5 bases short and J 9 bases short, with 8 bases between. Germline CDR1 and CDR2: LGHNA and YNFKEQ. The CDR3 loop is CASSFRGEQFF. DNA for the CDR3: TGTGCCAGCAGCTTTCGAGGTGAGCAGTTCTTC.

The chain links TRBV2 to TRBJ2-7; the D is unclear. V lost 11 bases, J lost 3 bases, and 14 bases lay in between. The CDR3 has 12 amino acids. Germline V gives CDR1 SNHLY, CDR2 FYNNEI. CDR3 coding DNA: TGTGCCGCGTCCCGTATGAACTACGAGCAGTACTTC. Residues: CAASRMNYEQYF.

The V call is TRBV5-8, the J call TRBJ1-3; maybe TRBD1 (5 bases). The CDR3 covers 15 residues. CDR1 and CDR2 from the germline V gene are SGHTS and YDEGEE. Trimming left V 2 bases short and J 2 bases short, with 11 bases between. In DNA, the CDR3 is TGTGCCAGCAGCTTCGGCAGGGATCCTGGAAACACCATATATTTT. Its translation is CASSFGRDPGNTIYF.

This sequence joins TRBV10-3 and TRBJ2-2; D might be TRBD2 (6 bases). The V and J ends lost 7 bases and 3 bases respectively, with 12 bases between them. Germline assignment: CDR1 ENHRY and CDR2 SYGVKD. This CDR3 spans 14 amino acids. The CDR3 DNA reads as TGTGCCATCAAACCAGGCGGGGACACCGGGGAGCTGTTTTTT. Protein: CAIKPGGDTGELFF.

This chain links TRBV4-1 with TRBJ1-4; D gene unclear. The length of the CDR3 is 14 residues. Germline V gene lookup returns CDR1 MGHRA and CDR2 YSYEKL. Trimming took off 5 bases at V and 8 bases at J, with 15 bases between the two ends. DNA of the CDR3: TGCGCCAGCAGCGCCCTGGCCAGGATCGAAAAACTGTTTTTT. Its protein product is CASSALARIEKLFF.

The chain recombines TRBV7-2 with TRBJ1-2, with unresolved D. Between the trimmed V and J ends, which lost 7 bases and 0 bases, there was a span of 18 bases. From germline, CDR1 is SGHTA and CDR2 FQGNSA. The CDR3 sequence is 16 residues long. The CDR3 region is CASNPDGRNTNYGYTF. CDR3 bases: TGTGCCAGCAACCCCGACGGGAGGAATACTAACTATGGCTACACCTTC.